Following are 18 T cell receptor beta chains from one sample sequenced in a study of shared clonotypes between healthy human individuals. Generated by immunoSEQ multiplex PCR, the TCRdb table keeps only in-frame clones and is missing some. Of 2.3 million or so clones listed, more than 80% are singletons. Sequenced: naive CD4+ T cells from PBMCs. Subset denoted: CD45RA+ positively selected. The receptors were gathered from a man between 18 and 29 years old in good health. Some clones in this sample may be carry-over from other donors' samples.

The V call is TRBV9, the J call TRBJ1-2, with 9 bases fitting TRBD1. The CDR3 has 13 amino acids. CDR1 and CDR2 from the germline V gene are SGDLS and YYNGEE. The trim removed 6 bases at V and 4 bases at J, leaving 4 bases unmatched. The CDR3 reads CASTLTGGYGYTF. CDR3 DNA sequence: TGTGCCAGCACCCTGACAGGGGGCTATGGCTACACCTTC.

The J gene is TRBJ1-2, the V gene TRBV2; 11 positions match TRBD1. This CDR3 contains 17 residues. V lost 8 bases, J lost 8 bases, and 19 bases stayed unmatched. Germline V gene sequence: CDR1 SNHLY, CDR2 FYNNEI. In DNA form, the CDR3 reads TGTGCCAGCGGGGGGGACGGACAGGGGGCGCCCCCATTAGGCTACACCTTC. This translates into CASGGDGQGAPPLGYTF.

The CDR3 is CASSDRTPGGYTF. The CDR3 DNA reads TGTGCCAGCAGTGACCGAACCCCCGGGGGCTACACCTTC. V is TRBV25-1 and J is TRBJ1-2; D remains ambiguous. V dropped 3 bases and J dropped 8 bases, with 13 bases sitting between them. This CDR3 has 13 amino acids. The V gene's germline CDR1 is MGHDK and CDR2 SYGVNS.

CDR3 DNA sequence: TGTGCCAGCTCCTCAACTCGGGGCGGGGCAGGGCGGAGGGATACGCAGTATTTT. Translated, it gives CASSSTRGGAGRRDTQYF. The chain combines TRBV28 with TRBJ2-3; TRBD2 might be the D (6 bases). V lost 8 bases to trimming and J lost 6 bases, with 30 bases between them. The CDR3 extends over 18 amino acids. Germline loops: CDR1 MDHEN, CDR2 SYDVKM.

V gene TRBV6-6 combines with J gene TRBJ1-3; D gene uncertain. Germline CDR1 is MNHNY and CDR2 is SVGAGI (reference sequence). Trimming cost V 1 base and J 1 base, with 11 bases left between them. The CDR3 contains 16 residues. The CDR3 sequence is CASSYLVRGSGNTIYF. In nucleotides, the CDR3 is TGTGCCAGCAGTTACTTGGTCCGGGGTTCTGGAAACACCATATATTTT.

The chain has TRBV6-6 and TRBJ1-2, with no clear D. V was trimmed by 6 bases and J by 0 bases, leaving 14 bases between them. The V gene's germline CDR1 is MNHNY and CDR2 SVGAGI (reference sequence). The CDR3 runs 15 residues. CDR3 bases: TGTGCCAGCAGCCCCCGTGGCGACGCTAACTATGGCTACACCTTC. Residues: CASSPRGDANYGYTF.

The rearrangement joins TRBV2 to TRBJ2-7; TRBD2 is a possible D gene (6 bases). The CDR3 totals 11 residues. Germline V lookup: CDR1 SNHLY, CDR2 FYNNEI. Trimming took off 7 bases at V and 11 bases at J, with 15 bases between the two ends. The CDR3 DNA is TGTGCCAGCACCACCCGGGACTCAAAGTACTTC. This gives the protein CASTTRDSKYF.

The chain carries TRBV4-3 and TRBJ2-6, with TRBD2 as a possible D gene (5 bases). Trimming took 4 bases from V and 1 from J, leaving 11 bases between them. The V gene's germline CDR1 is LGHNA and CDR2 YSLEER. The length of the CDR3 is 16 residues. The CDR3 here is CASSPNRGSGANVLTF. The CDR3 DNA reads as TGCGCCAGCAGCCCTAACCGGGGATCTGGGGCCAACGTCCTGACTTTC.

CDR3 DNA sequence: TGTGCCAGCAGCCCTAGGGGCGGGGCCAGGGGCTACACCTTC. Its protein is CASSPRGGARGYTF. V and J are TRBV7-8 and TRBJ1-2; maybe TRBD1 (5 bases). The CDR3 totals 14 residues. The V end lost 5 bases, the J end lost 8 bases, and 18 bases lay between the germline ends. CDR1 is SGHVS, CDR2 FQNEAQ, per germline.

The chain has TRBV7-9 and TRBJ1-3; 8 bases agree with TRBD1. This CDR3 has 15 amino acids. V lost 5 bases, J lost 8 bases, and 11 bases stayed unmatched. Germline loops: CDR1 SEHNR, CDR2 FQNEAQ (reference sequence). DNA for the CDR3: TGTGCCAGCAGCGGGACCAGGGGGCAGTGGGACACCATATATTTT. Encoded protein: CASSGTRGQWDTIYF.

The chain carries TRBV27 and TRBJ1-1, with TRBD1 matching over 7 bases. The CDR3 totals 17 residues. V shed 4 bases and J 4 bases; nucleotides not matched to a gene: 15. Germline CDR1 reads MNHEY; CDR2 reads SMNVEV (reference sequence). This CDR3 reads CASSSDSNTGVFTEAFF. CDR3 nucleotide sequence: TGTGCCAGCAGTTCCGACTCCAACACAGGGGTTTTCACTGAAGCTTTCTTT.

This chain joins TRBV2 and TRBJ2-1, with unresolved D. This CDR3 has 14 residues. Deletions cut 3 bases from V and 2 bases from J, with 8 bases between. Germline-derived CDR1 and CDR2 are SNHLY and FYNNEI. The CDR3 sequence: CASSDGQTYNEQFF. DNA for the CDR3: TGTGCCAGCAGTGACGGGCAAACCTACAATGAGCAGTTCTTC.

This chain connects TRBV6-5 to TRBJ1-5; tentative D call: TRBD1 (6 bases). The CDR3 covers 14 residues. The germline V gene has CDR1 MNHEY and CDR2 SVGAGI. V lost 5 bases to trimming and J lost 7 bases, with 15 bases between them. The CDR3 nucleotides read TGTGCCAGCAGTGCGGGGGCCCGCATCCAGCCCCAGCATTTT. Translated: CASSAGARIQPQHF.

The chain links TRBV27 to TRBJ1-5, with D unresolved. Per the germline V gene, CDR1 is MNHEY and CDR2 is SMNVEV (reference sequence). The CDR3 is 12 amino acids. V shed 5 bases and J shed 7 bases, with 9 bases lying between them. The DNA for the CDR3 is TGTGCCAGCAGTACATTAGGGCAGCCCCAGCATTTT. Its protein is CASSTLGQPQHF.

The chain uses TRBV19 and TRBJ2-7; D is perhaps TRBD2 (6 bases). Trimming cost V 1 base and J 6 bases, with 16 bases left between them. The CDR3 extends over 15 amino acids. Germline values: CDR1 LNHDA, CDR2 SQIVND (reference sequence). CDR3 DNA sequence: TGTGCCAGTAGTATAGGAGTAGCGGACCCCCCCGAGCAGTACTTC. This sequence encodes CASSIGVADPPEQYF.

The chain has TRBV28 and TRBJ2-1; TRBD2 matches 9 bases. The CDR3 consists of 14 residues. The V segment lost 4 bases and the J segment 9 bases; nucleotides outside the gene matches: 7. Germline V gives CDR1 MDHEN, CDR2 SYDVKM. The CDR3 spells CASSWGSGSGEQFF. CDR3 DNA: TGTGCCAGCAGTTGGGGTAGCGGGAGTGGTGAGCAGTTCTTC.

V is TRBV6-5 and J is TRBJ2-3, with D unresolved. This CDR3 has 12 residues. The ends were cut back, 2 bases at V and 8 bases at J, with 8 bases in the middle. Looked up from germline, CDR1 is MNHEY and CDR2 is SVGAGI. CDR3 in DNA: TGTGCCAGCAGTTACGAAGGCGGTACGCAGTATTTT. This encodes CASSYEGGTQYF.

The rearrangement links TRBV7-2 to TRBJ2-2; D is undetermined. The CDR3 has 14 residues. Trimming removed 2 bases from V and 1 base from J, with 5 bases in between. The germline CDR1 and CDR2 sequences are SGHTA and FQGNSA. DNA of the CDR3: TGTGCCAGCAGCTTACCAGGGAACACCGGGGAGCTGTTTTTT. Protein product: CASSLPGNTGELFF.